Shown below are 32 T cell receptor beta chains from a single sample sequenced in a study of shared clonotypes between healthy human individuals. This table comes from immunoSEQ multiplex PCR, and its TCRdb copy is limited to in-frame clones, with some not included. The sample consists of approximately 330,000 clones, roughly 70% of them appearing once. The source material was memory CD4+ T cells sorted from blood. Subset meaning: CD45RA-negative fraction. Every receptor here comes from a man aged 25 to 40 in good health.

The chain carries TRBV10-3 and TRBJ2-1; the match to TRBD2 covers 10 bases. Germline trimming cut 5 bases from V and 3 bases from J; bases unmatched to any gene: 7. The CDR3 is made up of 16 amino acids. Germline loops: CDR1 ENHRY, CDR2 SYGVKD. The CDR3, as DNA: TGTGCCATCAGTAGCATAGCGGGAGGTGTCTACAATGAGCAGTTCTTC. It codes for CAISSIAGGVYNEQFF.

This clone was detected ten times or more. The CDR3 sequence: CASSADSGSGANVLTF. Written as DNA, the CDR3 is TGCGCCAGCAGTGCGGACTCGGGCTCTGGGGCCAACGTCCTGACTTTC. The rearrangement links TRBV5-1 to TRBJ2-6; D might be TRBD2 (5 bases). Germline-derived CDR1 and CDR2 are SGHRS and YFSETQ. The CDR3 sequence is 16 residues long. V was cut by 5 bases and J by 0 bases, with 12 bases left in between.

This clone was observed a few times. The DNA for the CDR3 is TGTGCCAGCAGCCCTCTCCTAGATGGCTACACCTTC. As protein: CASSPLLDGYTF. This chain connects TRBV28 to TRBJ1-2; D unresolved. Germline V gene data show CDR1 as MDHEN and CDR2 as SYDVKM. The CDR3 is made up of 12 amino acids. The V and J ends lost 6 bases and 6 bases respectively, with 11 bases between them.

V usage is TRBV6-5 and J usage is TRBJ2-1; no clear D. The CDR3 totals 15 residues. The V end was cut by 4 bases, the J end by 0 bases, with 10 bases between. The germline CDR1 and CDR2 sequences are MNHEY and SVGAGI. CDR3 sequence: CASSFLPLSYNEQFF. CDR3 DNA sequence: TGTGCCAGCAGTTTCCTCCCCCTCTCCTACAATGAGCAGTTCTTC.

The V and J genes are TRBV4-2 and TRBJ1-3; 8 positions agree with TRBD1. The CDR3 totals 19 residues. CDR1 is LGHNA, CDR2 YNFKEQ, per germline. V was pared by 0 bases and J by 4 bases, with 14 bases of the junction left unmatched. The CDR3 is CASSQDLASLDRVGNTIYF. For the CDR3, the DNA is TGTGCCAGCAGCCAAGATTTAGCTAGTTTGGACAGGGTCGGAAACACCATATATTTT.

The V call is TRBV11-2, the J call TRBJ2-2, with TRBD1 matching over 7 bases. Germline V CDR1 and CDR2: SGHAT, FQNNGV. CDR3 size: 17 residues. J was trimmed by 6 bases and V by 2 bases; bases with no gene match: 12. CDR3 nucleotide sequence: TGTGCCAGCAGCTTATATGGGAAGGGGGCTCGGGCCGGGGAGCTGTTTTTT. This gives the protein CASSLYGKGARAGELFF.

The genes are TRBV5-4 and TRBJ1-1; 12 positions match TRBD1. The CDR3 runs 16 residues. Germline assignment: CDR1 SGHNT and CDR2 YYREEE (reference sequence). V lost 3 bases, J lost 3 bases, and 6 bases stayed unmatched. The CDR3 loop reads CASSSGTGGADTEAFF. CDR3 DNA: TGTGCCAGCAGCTCCGGGACAGGGGGCGCGGACACTGAAGCTTTCTTT.

In its sample, this clone was seen a few times. V gene TRBV10-1 combines with J gene TRBJ2-7, with 8 nucleotides matching TRBD2. The V and J ends lost 5 bases and 5 bases, in that order; junction bases with no gene match: 14. The CDR3 has 16 amino acids. Germline CDR1 and CDR2: WNHNN and SYGVQD (reference sequence). The CDR3 DNA reads as TGCGCCAGCAGTCGGGGGGGAAGAGGACTGGTGGACGAGCAGTACTTC. Amino acid sequence: CASSRGGRGLVDEQYF.

This clone showed up many times. The chain combines TRBV28 with TRBJ1-1; D might be TRBD1 (5 bases). This CDR3 is 15 amino acids long. The V end was cut by 5 bases, the J end by 4 bases, with 17 bases between. Germline V lookup: CDR1 MDHEN, CDR2 SYDVKM. CDR3 sequence (DNA): TGTGCCAGCAGTCCCTGGGGCAGCGGCGTCACTGAAGCTTTCTTT. This encodes CASSPWGSGVTEAFF.

The chain couples TRBV5-1 to TRBJ1-4; 8 bases map to TRBD1. Germline-derived CDR1 and CDR2 are SGHRS and YFSETQ. J was trimmed by 3 bases and V by 0 bases; bases with no gene match: 7. The CDR3 runs 17 residues. The DNA of the CDR3 is TGCGCCAGCAGCTTGGGGCAGGGGGCCCTCGCTAATGAAAAACTGTTTTTT. This encodes CASSLGQGALANEKLFF.

Worth noting for this clone: Only one base separates this from a far larger clonotype, so it likely reflects a read error. This same CDR3 is encoded by further DNA sequences in the sample. The chain joins TRBV5-1 to TRBJ2-5; 9 bases fit TRBD1. Germline loops: CDR1 SGHRS, CDR2 YFSETQ. This CDR3 has 17 residues. CDR3 sequence reads: CASSLGGTGILEETQYF. For the CDR3, the DNA is TGTGCCAGCAGCTTGGGTGGGACAGGGATATTGGAAGAGACCCAGTACTTC.

This rearrangement joins TRBV7-2 to TRBJ1-2, with D unclear. The CDR3 contains 15 residues. The V and J ends lost 5 bases and 5 bases respectively, with 18 bases between them. Germline values: CDR1 SGHTA, CDR2 FQGNSA. CDR3 DNA sequence: TGTGCCAGCAGCCCCCAGGATCGGCCTTGGTATGGCTACACCTTC. Translating it yields CASSPQDRPWYGYTF.

The gene calls are TRBV5-4 and TRBJ1-4, with 7 bases fitting TRBD1. This CDR3 comprises 15 residues. CDR1 and CDR2 from the germline V gene are SGHNT and YYREEE (reference sequence). Trimming at V came to 4 bases and at J to 1 base, leaving 4 bases not matched to a gene. DNA of the CDR3: TGTGCCAGCAGCAGCAGACAGGGAACTAATGAAAAACTGTTTTTT. It is translated as CASSSRQGTNEKLFF.

This clone was counted a few times. Other nucleotide sequences in the sample specify the same CDR3. The chain employs TRBV5-1 and TRBJ2-2; D gene uncertain. The CDR3 runs 12 residues. The germline V gene has CDR1 SGHRS and CDR2 YFSETQ. The ends were cut back, 3 bases at V and 5 bases at J, with 5 bases in the middle. CDR3 in amino acids: CASSSGTGELFF. The DNA of the CDR3 is TGCGCCAGCAGCTCCGGAACCGGGGAGCTGTTTTTT.

The rearrangement links TRBV6-6 to TRBJ2-6, with a tentative D call TRBD1 (6 bases). The germline V gene encodes CDR1 MNHNY and CDR2 SVGAGI (reference sequence). V was trimmed by 7 bases and J by 1 base, leaving 11 bases between them. The CDR3 runs to 15 residues. The CDR3 reads CASTSQGSGANVLTF. CDR3 coding DNA: TGTGCCAGCACCTCACAGGGTTCTGGGGCCAACGTCCTGACTTTC.

J is TRBJ2-7 and V is TRBV6-1; TRBD1 agrees at 8 bases. The CDR3 spans 13 residues. The V and J ends lost 4 bases and 2 bases, in that order; junction bases with no gene match: 1. Per the germline V gene, CDR1 is MNHNS and CDR2 is SASEGT. The CDR3 region has the DNA TGTGCCAGCAGTGTCAGGGGGCCCTACGAGCAGTACTTC. Residues: CASSVRGPYEQYF.

The sample holds many counts of this clone. V and J are TRBV5-1 and TRBJ2-1, with D tentatively TRBD2 (5 bases). This CDR3 contains 13 residues. In germline, CDR1 is SGHRS, CDR2 YFSETQ. V was shortened by 7 bases and J by 6 bases, with 14 bases between the two germline ends. Here the CDR3 DNA reads TGCGCCAGCTCGAGGGATCCTGGCAATGAGCAGTTCTTC. Protein sequence: CASSRDPGNEQFF.

At least ten counts were recorded for this clone. The chain employs TRBV7-9 and TRBJ2-3, with 9 positions matching TRBD1. V dropped 5 bases and J dropped 4; count of bases not matched to a gene: 7. Germline lookup yields CDR1 SEHNR and CDR2 FQNEAQ (reference sequence). The CDR3 has 15 amino acids. In nucleotides, the CDR3 is TGTGCCAGCAGCCATAGACAGGGGGGGTCAGATACGCAGTATTTT. Amino acids: CASSHRQGGSDTQYF.

This clone was seen a handful of times. The V call is TRBV7-9, the J call TRBJ2-5, with 9 bases matching TRBD2. This CDR3 has 17 residues. Germline CDR1 and CDR2: SEHNR and FQNEAQ (reference sequence). V gave up 3 bases and J gave up 5 bases; unmatched junction bases: 13. CDR3 nucleotide sequence: TGTGCCAGCAGCTTTCTGACCGGTAGCGGGAGCTTGGAGACCCAGTACTTC. Amino acids: CASSFLTGSGSLETQYF.

This clone occurred a few times. The V gene is TRBV19, the J gene TRBJ1-5; D gene ambiguous. V was shortened by 3 bases and J by 6 bases, with 6 bases between the two germline ends. CDR1 and CDR2 from the germline V gene are LNHDA and SQIVND (reference sequence). The CDR3 runs to 12 residues. CDR3 amino acids: CASSMAGQPQHF. CDR3 bases: TGTGCCAGTAGTATGGCTGGTCAGCCCCAGCATTTT.

V and J are TRBV7-8 and TRBJ1-1, with 8 bases aligning to TRBD1. V lost 4 bases and J lost 4; bases outside the gene matches: 2. The length of the CDR3 is 13 residues. Germline V lookup: CDR1 SGHVS, CDR2 FQNEAQ. The CDR3 is CASSYTGGTEAFF. The CDR3 coding sequence is TGTGCCAGCAGCTACACAGGGGGCACTGAAGCTTTCTTT.

CDR3: CASFVGGPIRVGVYGYTF. CDR3 coding DNA: TGTGCCAGTTTTGTAGGGGGACCCATCCGCGTGGGAGTCTATGGCTACACCTTC. V is TRBV19 and J is TRBJ1-2; a weak D match, TRBD1 (6 bases). V lost 8 bases and J lost 4, with 29 bases in between. CDR1 is LNHDA and CDR2 is SQIVND in the germline V gene (reference sequence). This CDR3 is built from 18 residues. Drawing the rest from reference TRBV19 and TRBJ1-2, the complete variable domain is DGGITQSPKYLFRKEGQNVTLSCEQNLNHDAMYWYRQDPGQGLRLIYYSQIVNDFQKGDIAEGYSVSREKKESFPLTVTSAQKNPTAFYLCASFVGGPIRVGVYGYTFGSGTRLTVV.

The rearrangement links TRBV7-9 to TRBJ2-1; 9 bases line up with TRBD2. CDR3 length: 17 residues. Per germline, CDR1 SEHNR and CDR2 FQNEAQ (reference sequence). V dropped 1 base and J dropped 6; count of bases not matched to a gene: 10. CDR3 amino acids: CASSLGRGGRALNEQFF. CDR3 bases: TGTGCCAGCAGCTTAGGCCGGGGCGGGAGGGCCCTCAATGAGCAGTTCTTC.

The CDR3 nucleotides are TGTGCCAGCAGTTACTCTGGACATAGGGATGAAAAACTGTTTTTT. This gives the protein CASSYSGHRDEKLFF. The chain has TRBV6-5 and TRBJ1-4, with D tentatively TRBD1 (5 bases). In germline, CDR1 is MNHEY, CDR2 SVGAGI. The ends were cut back, 0 bases at V and 6 bases at J, with 11 bases in the middle. The CDR3 has 15 amino acids.

This clone was recorded many times. The same CDR3 can be traced to other DNA sequences in this sample. The chain is built from TRBV27 and TRBJ2-1; 12 bases fit TRBD2. CDR1 MNHEY and CDR2 SMNVEV come from the germline V gene (reference sequence). This CDR3 comprises 18 residues. V lost 0 bases to trimming and J lost 9 bases; unmatched junction nucleotides: 12. CDR3 amino acids: CASSLSPPLAGGSIEQFF. CDR3 coding DNA: TGTGCCAGCAGTTTATCTCCCCCACTAGCGGGAGGAAGCATTGAGCAGTTCTTC.

The J gene is TRBJ1-2, the V gene TRBV6-1; 7 bases fit TRBD1. Germline CDR1 is MNHNS and CDR2 is SASEGT. The J segment lost 8 bases and the V segment lost 4 bases, leaving 7 bases of the junction unmatched. The CDR3 has 13 residues. The CDR3 nucleotides read TGTGCCAGCAGTGTTGACAGGGACTTCGGCTACACCTTC. As protein: CASSVDRDFGYTF.

The V call is TRBV28, the J call TRBJ2-7; TRBD2 aligns across 9 bases. Germline CDR1 is MDHEN and CDR2 is SYDVKM. CDR3 length: 13 amino acids. Losses at the gene ends were 7 bases for V and 3 bases for J; bases not matched to a gene: 4. CDR3 sequence reads: CASMAGGYYEQYF. The CDR3 DNA reads as TGTGCCAGCATGGCGGGAGGGTACTACGAGCAGTACTTC.

The chain combines TRBV20-1 with TRBJ2-3; D is ambiguous. Trimming removed 3 bases at V and 4 bases at J, with 5 bases between. This CDR3 comprises 11 residues. In germline, CDR1 is DFQATT, CDR2 SNEGSKA (reference sequence). The CDR3 reads CSASASDTQYF. The CDR3 region has the DNA TGCAGTGCTAGCGCATCAGATACGCAGTATTTT.

J is TRBJ1-1 and V is TRBV7-2, with TRBD1 as a possible D gene (6 bases). The CDR3 runs to 14 residues. Trimming took 6 bases from V and 1 from J, leaving 12 bases between them. Germline V gene data show CDR1 as SGHTA and CDR2 as FQGNSA. The CDR3 DNA reads TGTGCCAGCAGAAAACAGGGAGAGAACACTGAAGCTTTCTTT. It encodes CASRKQGENTEAFF.

The V and J genes are TRBV5-5 and TRBJ1-2; the D is unclear. Germline CDR1 and CDR2: SGHKS and YYEKEE (reference sequence). This CDR3 contains 15 residues. V was shortened by 0 bases and J by 4 bases, with 13 bases between the two germline ends. CDR3 in amino acids: CASSLVTESPYGYTF. Written as DNA, the CDR3 is TGTGCCAGCAGCTTGGTAACAGAGAGCCCCTATGGCTACACCTTC.

Worth noting for this clone: The junction shows a germline mismatch at one end, possibly a read error. The chain couples TRBV5-4 to TRBJ2-7, with 9 nucleotides matching TRBD2. CDR3 length: 15 amino acids. Germline V gives CDR1 SGHNT, CDR2 YYREEE (reference sequence). The CDR3 loop is CASSHTTGTSIEQYF. CDR3 DNA sequence: TGCGCCAGCAGCCACACAACCGGGACTAGCATCGAGCAGTACTTC.

This sequence joins TRBV5-1 and TRBJ2-5, with 7 bases fitting TRBD2. This CDR3 spans 16 amino acids. Germline CDR1 and CDR2: SGHRS and YFSETQ. The V gene end was trimmed by 6 bases and the J gene end by 4 bases; junction bases not matched to a gene: 15. CDR3 DNA: TGCGCCAGCAATATGGCGGGAGTGGGAGTGTTAGAGACCCAGTACTTC. Translating gives CASNMAGVGVLETQYF.